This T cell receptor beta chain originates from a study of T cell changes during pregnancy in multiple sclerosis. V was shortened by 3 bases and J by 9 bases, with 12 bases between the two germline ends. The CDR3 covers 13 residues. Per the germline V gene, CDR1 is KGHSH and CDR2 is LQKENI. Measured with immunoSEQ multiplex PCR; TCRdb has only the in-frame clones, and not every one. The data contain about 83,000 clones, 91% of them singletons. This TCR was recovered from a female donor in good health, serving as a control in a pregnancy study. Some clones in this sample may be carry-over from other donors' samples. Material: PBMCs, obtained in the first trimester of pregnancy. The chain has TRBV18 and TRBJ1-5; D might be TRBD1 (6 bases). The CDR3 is CASSPPTRGPQHF. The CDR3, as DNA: TGTGCCAGCTCACCCCCAACCAGGGGGCCCCAGCATTTT.